This T cell receptor beta chain was sequenced during a study of shared clonotypes between healthy human individuals. Some clones are missing from TCRdb's copy, which holds only in-frame ones; the method was immunoSEQ multiplex PCR. Of about 670,000 clones listed, around 72% are singletons. Germline V gene sequence: CDR1 SGHAT, CDR2 FQNNGV. The CDR3 is 14 amino acids. Trimming shortened V by 8 bases and J by 1 base, and 12 bases separated the two germline ends. The source of this sequence is a woman aged 25-40 years in good health. This chain connects TRBV11-2 to TRBJ1-3; D remains unclear. The material sequenced was memory CD4+ T cells sorted from blood. Subset denoted: CD45RA-negative fraction. The CDR3 region is CASSSRLSGNTIYF. CDR3 in DNA: TGTGCCAGCTCGAGCAGACTTTCTGGAAACACCATATATTTT.